This record looks at one TCR beta chain sequence and its context. Study processing details: Using reference gene primer amplification, nucleated cell counts were estimated. Assay used: immunoSEQ multiplex PCR; TCRdb lists only in-frame clones, some missing. V and J calls plus clone size are reproduced from that table; the DNA served to infer D and trimming. The sample has 130,000 to 150,000 clones; about four fifths are singletons. The data belong to a study of blood T cell repertoires in COVID-19. Germline CDR1 reads SGHTA; CDR2 reads FQGTGA. Unmatched junction bases numbered 5, after V lost 5 bases and J lost 8 bases. The CDR3 contains 14 residues.

Material: peripheral blood. The V gene is TRBV7-3, the J gene TRBJ2-1; TRBD2 matches 11 bases. This TCR derives from a woman older than 75 in a cohort sampled during active or convalescent COVID-19. The CDR3 nucleotides read TGTGCCAGCAGCCCACTAGCGGGGGACCATGAGCAGTTCTTC. This codes for CASSPLAGDHEQFF.